This T cell receptor beta chain was identified in a study of PD-1 blockade in classical Hodgkin lymphoma. All patients experienced relapse after autologous stem cell transplantation, and brentuximab vedotin exposure was variable. Best outcomes ranged across complete response, partial response and progressive disease. The method was immunoSEQ multiplex PCR; TCRdb's version includes in-frame clones alone and lacks a portion of them. The sample lists around 25,000 clones, around 64% occurring once. The clonotype originates from a human donor with classical Hodgkin lymphoma. The sequenced sample was peripheral blood mononuclear cells (PBMCs), obtained before the second cycle of nivolumab.

CDR3 in amino acids: CASSPTSGRVNEQFF. CDR3 nucleotide sequence: TGTGCCAGCAGCCCGACCAGCGGGAGAGTCAATGAGCAGTTCTTC. The chain recombines TRBV11-3 with TRBJ2-1; 8 nucleotides align to TRBD2. Trimming took 5 bases from V and 6 from J; bases not matched to a gene: 9. The V gene's germline CDR1 is SGHNT and CDR2 YENEEA. The CDR3 runs to 15 residues.